What follows describes a single T cell receptor (beta chain). Its antigen is still unknown. V lost 4 bases, J lost 9 bases, and 15 bases lay in between. Germline-derived CDR1 and CDR2 are SGHNT and YENEEA. The CDR3 sequence is 13 residues long. Several immunoSEQ plates held equal portions of the genomic DNA taken from each subset. Measured with immunoSEQ multiplex PCR; TCRdb has only the in-frame clones, and not every one. The sample includes millions of clones, 90% to 95% seen only once; the top ten take 0.1% to 0.15%. The data derive from a study of shared clonotypes between healthy human individuals. Study outcomes and limitations: The sharing of 4% to 5.5% of naive CD4 clonotypes was seen across a handful of donors. Donors were few, which limited the genetic and exposure-history diversity represented.

Naive CD45RA+ and memory CD45RA-negative subsets were split from CD4+ cells. V usage is TRBV11-3 and J usage is TRBJ2-5, with D maybe TRBD1 (5 bases). What was sequenced was naive CD4+ T cells sorted from blood. The sample's subset: CD45RA+ positively selected. This clonotype originated in a man in his late teens or twenties in good health. The CDR3 spells CASSSGHQTAQYF. Written as DNA, the CDR3 is TGTGCCAGCAGCTCCGGACACCAAACGGCCCAGTACTTC.